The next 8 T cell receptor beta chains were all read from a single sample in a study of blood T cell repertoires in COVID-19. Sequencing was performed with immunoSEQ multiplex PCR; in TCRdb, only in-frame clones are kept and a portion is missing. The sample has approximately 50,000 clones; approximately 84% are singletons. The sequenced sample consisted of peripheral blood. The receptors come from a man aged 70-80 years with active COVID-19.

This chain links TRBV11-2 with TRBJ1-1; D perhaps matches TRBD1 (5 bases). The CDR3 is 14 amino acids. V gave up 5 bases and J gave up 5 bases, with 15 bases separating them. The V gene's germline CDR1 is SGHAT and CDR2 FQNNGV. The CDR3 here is CASSQQVLGTEAFF. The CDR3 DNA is TGTGCCAGCAGCCAACAGGTCCTGGGGACTGAAGCTTTCTTT.

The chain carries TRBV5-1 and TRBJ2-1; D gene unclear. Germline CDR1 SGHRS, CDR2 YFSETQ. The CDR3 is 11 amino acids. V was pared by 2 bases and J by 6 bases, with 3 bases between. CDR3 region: CASSFLNEQFF. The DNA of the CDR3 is TGCGCCAGCAGCTTTCTCAATGAGCAGTTCTTC.

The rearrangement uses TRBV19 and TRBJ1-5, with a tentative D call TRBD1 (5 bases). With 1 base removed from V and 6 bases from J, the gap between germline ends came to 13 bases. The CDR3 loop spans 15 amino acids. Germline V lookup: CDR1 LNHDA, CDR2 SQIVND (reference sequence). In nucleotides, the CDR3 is TGTGCCAGTAGTATAGGTTCAGGGCAGGTTCAGCCCCAGCATTTT. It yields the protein CASSIGSGQVQPQHF.

As DNA, the CDR3 is TGTGCCAGCAGTTCCCCTCAGGCGCAGTATTTT. Amino acid sequence: CASSSPQAQYF. The V and J genes are TRBV12-3 or TRBV12-4 and TRBJ2-3; no clear D. This CDR3 contains 11 residues. Trimming removed 4 bases at V and 10 bases at J, with 9 bases between.

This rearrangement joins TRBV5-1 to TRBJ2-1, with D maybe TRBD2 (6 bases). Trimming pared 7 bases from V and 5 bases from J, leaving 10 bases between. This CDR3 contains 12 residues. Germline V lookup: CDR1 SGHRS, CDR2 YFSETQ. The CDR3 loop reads CASGTFNNEQFF. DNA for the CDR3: TGCGCCAGCGGGACTTTCAACAATGAGCAGTTCTTC.

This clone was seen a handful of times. The CDR3 bases are TGTGCCAGCAGCCCTAGCGGGAGCTCCTACAATGAGCAGTTCTTC. Protein: CASSPSGSSYNEQFF. V and J are TRBV11-2 and TRBJ2-1, with 10 positions matching TRBD2. In germline, CDR1 is SGHAT, CDR2 FQNNGV. V trimming: 5 bases; J trimming: 0 bases; junction bases outside the gene matches: 1. CDR3 size: 15 residues. Variable domain in full (rest from reference TRBV11-2 and TRBJ2-1): EAGVAQSPRYKIIEKRQSVAFWCNPISGHATLYWYQQILGQGPKLLIQFQNNGVVDDSQLPKDRFSAERLKGVDSTLKIQPAKLEDSAVYLCASSPSGSSYNEQFFGPGTRLTVL.

In DNA, the CDR3 is TGTGCCAGCATCCAAACAGGGGACAATTCACCCCTCCACTTT. It yields the protein CASIQTGDNSPLHF. The genes are TRBV6-6 and TRBJ1-6; TRBD1 matches 7 bases. Germline CDR1 MNHNY, CDR2 SVGAGI (reference sequence). The length of the CDR3 is 14 residues. The V and J ends lost 7 bases and 7 bases, in that order; junction bases with no gene match: 7.

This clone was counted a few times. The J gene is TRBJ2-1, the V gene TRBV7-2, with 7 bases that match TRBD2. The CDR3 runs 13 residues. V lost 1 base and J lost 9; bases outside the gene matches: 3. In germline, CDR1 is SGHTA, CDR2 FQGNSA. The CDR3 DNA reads TGTGCCAGCAGCTTAGAAGGGGAGGGTGAGCAGTTCTTC. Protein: CASSLEGEGEQFF.